A selection of T cell receptor beta chains follows, all from one sample in a study of vaccination and CD4 T cells after COVID-19. These receptors lack a known antigen. MiXCR was run by TCRdb on the PCR reads, yielding one entry per CDR3 protein. Of roughly 12,000 distinct CDR3 sequences detected, around 59% appear once; the ten largest clones hold under 12%. What was sequenced was CD4+ T cells from blood, cultured in vitro. The source of these receptors is a human donor who had recovered from COVID-19. CDR3s include the opening cysteine and the closing phenylalanine or tryptophan. The order of the fields is V gene, clone size, J gene, D gene, CDR3 DNA, CDR3 protein. The D gene is left open where the match is weak. Clone size, where shown, is once, few, many, or a class for clones that have expanded.

>TRBV20-1|once|TRBJ2-3|TRBD2
TGCAGTGCTCCCGACACGGGGGGACTAGTGGAATCCTCCACAGATACGCAGTATTTT
CSAPDTGGLVESSTDTQYF
>TRBV20-1|few|TRBJ2-1|.
TGCAGTGCGCAGGGGGGCCCGGGGAGCTCCTACAATGAGCAGTTCTTC
CSAQGGPGSSYNEQFF
>TRBV18|.|TRBJ2-6|.
TGTGCCAGCTCACCCTGGGGGGTCGCCGCCCCTGGAGACTCTGGGGCCAACGTCCTGACTTTC
CASSPWGVAAPGDSGANVLTF
>TRBV6-1|.|TRBJ2-3|TRBD1
TGTGCCAGCGGTATGCCTGACAGGGATGTGGATACGCAGTATTTT
CASGMPDRDVDTQYF
>TRBV2|.|TRBJ2-1|.
TGTGCCAGTGCTAGCCGAACCTACAATGAGCAGTTCTTC
CASASRTYNEQFF
>TRBV2|few|TRBJ2-7|TRBD2
TGTGCCAGCAGCATTGCTAGCGGCTCCTCCTACGAGCAGTACTTC
CASSIASGSSYEQYF
>TRBV20-1|.|TRBJ2-5|.
TGCAGCTTTTACAGGGTTGCGGAGACCCAGTACTTC
CSFYRVAETQYF
>TRBV6-2/TRBV6-3|few|TRBJ2-2|TRBD2
TGTGCCAGCAGTTACTCGACTAGCGGTAACACCGGGGAGCTGTTTTTT
CASSYSTSGNTGELFF
>TRBV7-6|.|TRBJ1-6|.
TGTGCCAGCAGCGTGGGAGTTTATAATTCACCCCTCCACTTT
CASSVGVYNSPLHF
>TRBV20-1|few|TRBJ2-3|TRBD2
TGCAGTGGGTCGGAGCGGGAGAGGGGCACAGATACGCAGTATTTT
CSGSERERGTDTQYF
>TRBV27|.|TRBJ2-7|.
TGTGCCAGCAGTCCGATATCGGGAGTGAGGCTCGAGCAGTACTTC
CASSPISGVRLEQYF
>TRBV6-2/TRBV6-3|few|TRBJ2-7|.
TGTGCCAGCAGTCGCTCCTACGAGCAGTACTTC
CASSRSYEQYF
>TRBV5-4|.|TRBJ2-7|TRBD2
TGTGCCAGCAGCCCGGGACTAGCTCGGAACGAGCAGTACTTC
CASSPGLARNEQYF
>TRBV20-1|.|TRBJ2-4|.
TGCAGTTCTACGGGGTTCCAGAAAAACATTCAGTACTTC
CSSTGFQKNIQYF
>TRBV20-1|.|TRBJ1-2|TRBD1
TGCAGTGCCCTGACAGGGGGCATTCAGGGTGGCTACACCTTC
CSALTGGIQGGYTF
>TRBV5-6|.|TRBJ2-2|TRBD1
TGTGCCAGCAGCGTAGGGACAGGGTACACCGGGGAGCTGTTTTTT
CASSVGTGYTGELFF
>TRBV30|.|TRBJ1-5|.
TGTGCCTGGAGAAGCCAGGCCAGTGGGCAGCCCCAGCATTTT
CAWRSQASGQPQHF
>TRBV27|.|TRBJ2-1|TRBD2
TGTGCCAGCAGTCTACCGGGACTAGCGGCCTACAATGAGCAGTTCTTC
CASSLPGLAAYNEQFF
>TRBV20-1|few|TRBJ2-1|TRBD1
TGCAGTGCCTCTGGACAGGGGTGGTACAATGAGCAGTTCTTC
CSASGQGWYNEQFF
>TRBV6-5|.|TRBJ2-5|TRBD1
TGTGCCAGCAGTTTGACAGGGCTGGAGACCCAGTACTTC
CASSLTGLETQYF
>TRBV20-1|few|TRBJ2-1|TRBD2
TGCAGTGCTAGCCGCGCGGGAGGCTACAATGAGCAGTTCTTC
CSASRAGGYNEQFF
>TRBV20-1|.|TRBJ2-7|TRBD2
TGCAGTGCTAGAGGGCGAGCGGGAGGCTCCTACGAGCAGTACTTC
CSARGRAGGSYEQYF
>TRBV10-3|.|TRBJ1-1|.
TGTGCCATCAGGACCGGGCTGAACACTGAAGCTTTCTTT
CAIRTGLNTEAFF
>TRBV20-1|.|TRBJ2-3|TRBD2
TGCAGCGTAAATTCGGGGGGGGGAGACGAGTATACGCAGTATTTT
CSVNSGGGDEYTQYF
>TRBV20-1|few|TRBJ2-5|TRBD2
TGCAGTGCTAGATCCAGCGGGGTGGGTTCGTACCAAGAGACCCAGTACTTC
CSARSSGVGSYQETQYF
>TRBV6-1|few|TRBJ1-1|.
TGTGCCAGCAGTGTGGGGGCACACACTGAAGCTTTCTTT
CASSVGAHTEAFF
>TRBV7-2|few|TRBJ2-5|.
TGTGCCAGTAACACCCCTGGTACAGAGACCCAGTACTTC
CASNTPGTETQYF
>TRBV20-1|medium-sized|TRBJ2-3|.
TGCAGTGCTAGCCCGGTCCTGGATACGCAGTATTTT
CSASPVLDTQYF
>TRBV10-3|few|TRBJ2-1|.
TGTGCCATCAGTGTCCAGGAGGTTGAGCAGTTCTTC
CAISVQEVEQFF
>TRBV7-2|few|TRBJ2-7|TRBD2
TGTGCCAGCAGCTTAGGTAGCGGGATACCCTACGAGCAGTACTTC
CASSLGSGIPYEQYF
>TRBV2|.|TRBJ1-5|.
TGTGCCAGCAGTCCACAAGGAATAGGGAATCAGCCCCAGCATTTT
CASSPQGIGNQPQHF
>TRBV18|.|TRBJ2-1|TRBD1
TGTGCCAGCTCATCCGGGACAGGGCCCAATGAGCAGTTCTTC
CASSSGTGPNEQFF
>TRBV12-3/TRBV12-4|.|TRBJ1-6|TRBD1
TGTGCCAGCAGTCCCGGACAGGGGTTACCCCTCCACTTT
CASSPGQGLPLHF
>TRBV6-5|large|TRBJ2-2|.
TGTGCCAGCAGTTACCGCGCTGGACACCTCCCGGACACCGGGGAGCTGTTTTTT
CASSYRAGHLPDTGELFF
>TRBV6-2/TRBV6-3|few|TRBJ1-3|.
TGTGCCAGCAGTTACAGCTCTGGAAACACCATATATTTT
CASSYSSGNTIYF
>TRBV7-9|once|TRBJ2-7|.
TGTGCCAGCAGCCACTCCTACGAGCAGTACTTC
CASSHSYEQYF
>TRBV6-1|few|TRBJ2-5|TRBD2
TGTGCCAGCAGTGAAGCTCCTAGCGGCCCCCAAGAGACCCAGTACTTC
CASSEAPSGPQETQYF
>TRBV20-1|few|TRBJ1-5|.
TGCAGTGCCATAGAGGGGGGAGGACAGCCCCAGCATTTT
CSAIEGGGQPQHF
>TRBV7-3|.|TRBJ1-6|.
TGTGCCAGCAGCTCCCCAGGGACACGCTCACCCCTCCACTTT
CASSSPGTRSPLHF
>TRBV20-1|.|TRBJ1-2|TRBD1
TGCAGTGCTTTGGGACAGGGTAGAACCAATAACTATGGCTACACCTTC
CSALGQGRTNNYGYTF
>TRBV11-2|.|TRBJ2-5|TRBD2
TGTGCCAGCAGCTTCACTAGCGGAGAGACCCAGTACTTC
CASSFTSGETQYF